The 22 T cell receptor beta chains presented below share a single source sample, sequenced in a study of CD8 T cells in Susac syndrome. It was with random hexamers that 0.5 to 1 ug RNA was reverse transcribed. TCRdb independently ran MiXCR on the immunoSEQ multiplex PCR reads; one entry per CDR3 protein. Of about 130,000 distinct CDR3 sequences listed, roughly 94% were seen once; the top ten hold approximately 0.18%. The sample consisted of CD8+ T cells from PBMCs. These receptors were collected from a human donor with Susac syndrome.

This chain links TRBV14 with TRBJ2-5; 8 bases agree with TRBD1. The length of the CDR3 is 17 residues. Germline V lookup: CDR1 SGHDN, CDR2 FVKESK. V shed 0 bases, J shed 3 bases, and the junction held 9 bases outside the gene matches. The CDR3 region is CASSQEEGDRGEETQYF. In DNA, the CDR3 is TGTGCCAGCAGCCAAGAAGAAGGAGACAGGGGTGAAGAGACCCAGTACTTC.

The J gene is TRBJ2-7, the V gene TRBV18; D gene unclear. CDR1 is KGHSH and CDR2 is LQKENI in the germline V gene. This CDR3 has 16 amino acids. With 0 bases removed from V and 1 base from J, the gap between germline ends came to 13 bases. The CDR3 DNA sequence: TGTGCCAGCTCACCACCAGGTGCGGACGGTTCCTACGAGCAGTACTTC. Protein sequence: CASSPPGADGSYEQYF.

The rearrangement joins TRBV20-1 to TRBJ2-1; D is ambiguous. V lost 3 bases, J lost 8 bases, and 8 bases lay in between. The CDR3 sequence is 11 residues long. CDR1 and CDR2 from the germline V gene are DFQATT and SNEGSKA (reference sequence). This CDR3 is CSASVGYEQFF. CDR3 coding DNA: TGCAGTGCTAGTGTGGGGTATGAGCAGTTCTTC.

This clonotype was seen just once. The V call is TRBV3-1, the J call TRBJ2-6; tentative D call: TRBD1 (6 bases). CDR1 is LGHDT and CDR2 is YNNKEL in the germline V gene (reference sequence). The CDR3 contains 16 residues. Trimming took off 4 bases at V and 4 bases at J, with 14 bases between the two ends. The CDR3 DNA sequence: TGTGCCAGCAGCCTCCCTGAGGGGGAGGGGGCCAACGTCCTGACTTTC. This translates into CASSLPEGEGANVLTF.

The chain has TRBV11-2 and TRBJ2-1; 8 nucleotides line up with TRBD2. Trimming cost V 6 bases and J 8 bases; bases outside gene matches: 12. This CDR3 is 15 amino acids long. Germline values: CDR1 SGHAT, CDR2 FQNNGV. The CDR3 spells CASRLGSSGLYEQFF. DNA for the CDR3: TGTGCCAGCAGGTTGGGTTCTAGCGGGTTGTATGAGCAGTTCTTC.

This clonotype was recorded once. This CDR3 reads CASKSGLEVDTQYF. CDR3 DNA: TGTGCCAGCAAGTCTGGGCTAGAAGTGGATACGCAGTATTTT. The J gene is TRBJ2-3, the V gene TRBV27; no firm D call. Germline loops: CDR1 MNHEY, CDR2 SMNVEV (reference sequence). V dropped 7 bases and J dropped 6 bases, with 17 bases sitting between them. The CDR3 runs 14 residues.

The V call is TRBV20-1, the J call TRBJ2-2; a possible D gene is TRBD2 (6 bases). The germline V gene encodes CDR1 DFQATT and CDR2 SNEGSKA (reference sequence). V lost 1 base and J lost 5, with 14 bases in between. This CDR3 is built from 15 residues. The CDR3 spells CSARVGSRGTGELFF. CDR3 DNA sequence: TGCAGTGCTAGAGTAGGGAGCCGGGGGACCGGGGAGCTGTTTTTT.

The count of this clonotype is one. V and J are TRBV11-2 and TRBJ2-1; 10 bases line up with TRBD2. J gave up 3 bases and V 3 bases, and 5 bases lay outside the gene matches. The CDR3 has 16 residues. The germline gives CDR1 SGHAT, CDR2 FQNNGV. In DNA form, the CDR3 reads TGTGCCAGCAGCTTTGGGCTAGCGGGAGTCTACAATGAGCAGTTCTTC. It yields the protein CASSFGLAGVYNEQFF.

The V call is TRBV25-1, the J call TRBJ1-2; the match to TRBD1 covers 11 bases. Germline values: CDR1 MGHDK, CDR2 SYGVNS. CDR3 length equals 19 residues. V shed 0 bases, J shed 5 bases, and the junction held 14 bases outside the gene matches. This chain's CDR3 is CASSEYLGTGGDRGYGYTF. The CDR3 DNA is TGTGCCAGCAGTGAATACCTCGGGACAGGGGGAGACCGCGGTTATGGCTACACCTTC.

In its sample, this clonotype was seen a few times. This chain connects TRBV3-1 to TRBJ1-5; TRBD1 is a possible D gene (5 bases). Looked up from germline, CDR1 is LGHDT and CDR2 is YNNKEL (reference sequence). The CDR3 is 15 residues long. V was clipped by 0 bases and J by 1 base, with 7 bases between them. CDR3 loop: CASSQDGGSNQPQHF. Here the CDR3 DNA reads TGTGCCAGCAGCCAAGATGGGGGGAGCAATCAGCCCCAGCATTTT.

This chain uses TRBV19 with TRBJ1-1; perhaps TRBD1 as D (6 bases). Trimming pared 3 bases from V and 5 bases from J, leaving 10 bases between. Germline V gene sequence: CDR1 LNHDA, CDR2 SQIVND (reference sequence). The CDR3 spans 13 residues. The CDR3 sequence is CASSITGSTEAFF. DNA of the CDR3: TGTGCCAGTAGTATCACAGGGAGTACTGAAGCTTTCTTT. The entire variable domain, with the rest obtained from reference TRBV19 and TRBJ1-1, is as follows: DGGITQSPKYLFRKEGQNVTLSCEQNLNHDAMYWYRQDPGQGLRLIYYSQIVNDFQKGDIAEGYSVSREKKESFPLTVTSAQKNPTAFYLCASSITGSTEAFFGQGTRLTVV.

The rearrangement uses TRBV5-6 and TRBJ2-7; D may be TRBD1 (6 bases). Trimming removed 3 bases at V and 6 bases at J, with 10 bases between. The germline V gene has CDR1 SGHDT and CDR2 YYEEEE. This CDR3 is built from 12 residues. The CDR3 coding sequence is TGTGCCAGCAGCTCCTCAGGGGCCGAGCAGTACTTC. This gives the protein CASSSSGAEQYF.

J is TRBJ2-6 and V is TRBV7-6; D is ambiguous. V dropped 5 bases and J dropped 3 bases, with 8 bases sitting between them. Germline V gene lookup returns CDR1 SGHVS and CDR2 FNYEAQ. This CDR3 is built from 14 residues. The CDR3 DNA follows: TGTGCCAGCAGCCCCGGAAATGGGGCCAACGTCCTGACTTTC. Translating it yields CASSPGNGANVLTF. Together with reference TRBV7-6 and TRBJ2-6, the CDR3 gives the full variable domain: GAGVSQSPRYKVTKRGQDVALRCDPISGHVSLYWYRQALGQGPEFLTYFNYEAQQDKSGLPNDRFSAERPEGSISTLTIQRTEQRDSAMYRCASSPGNGANVLTFGAGSRLTVL.

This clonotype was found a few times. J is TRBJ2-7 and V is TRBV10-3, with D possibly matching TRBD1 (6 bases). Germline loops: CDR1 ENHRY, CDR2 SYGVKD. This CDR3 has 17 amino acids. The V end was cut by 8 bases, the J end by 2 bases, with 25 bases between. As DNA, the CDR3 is TGTGCCATCTCCGGGATGGGGTGGACAGATACAACCTACGAGCAGTACTTC. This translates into CAISGMGWTDTTYEQYF.

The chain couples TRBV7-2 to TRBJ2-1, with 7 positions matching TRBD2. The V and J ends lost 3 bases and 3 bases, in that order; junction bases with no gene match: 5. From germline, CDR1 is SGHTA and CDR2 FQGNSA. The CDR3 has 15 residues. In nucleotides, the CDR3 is TGTGCCAGCAGCTTTTCGCTAGCGGACTACAATGAGCAGTTCTTC. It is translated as CASSFSLADYNEQFF.

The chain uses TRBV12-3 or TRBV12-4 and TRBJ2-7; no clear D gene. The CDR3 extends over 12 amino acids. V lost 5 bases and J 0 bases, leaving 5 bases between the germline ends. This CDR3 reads CASSHRSYEQYF. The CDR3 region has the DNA TGTGCCAGCAGTCACCGCTCCTACGAGCAGTACTTC.

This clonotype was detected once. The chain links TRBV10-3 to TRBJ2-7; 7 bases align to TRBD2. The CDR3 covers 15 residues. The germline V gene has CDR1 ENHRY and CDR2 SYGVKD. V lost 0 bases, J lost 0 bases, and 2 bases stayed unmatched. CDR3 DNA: TGTGCCATCAGTGAGTCCTCGGGAGGCTCCTACGAGCAGTACTTC. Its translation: CAISESSGGSYEQYF.

The CDR3: CATSVLGADTQYF. DNA for the CDR3: TGTGCCACCAGTGTCCTCGGGGCAGATACGCAGTATTTT. The chain carries TRBV24-1 and TRBJ2-3; D might be TRBD2 (5 bases). Germline CDR1 is KGHDR and CDR2 is SFDVKD. V was cut by 5 bases and J by 4 bases, with 9 bases left in between. The CDR3 loop spans 13 amino acids.

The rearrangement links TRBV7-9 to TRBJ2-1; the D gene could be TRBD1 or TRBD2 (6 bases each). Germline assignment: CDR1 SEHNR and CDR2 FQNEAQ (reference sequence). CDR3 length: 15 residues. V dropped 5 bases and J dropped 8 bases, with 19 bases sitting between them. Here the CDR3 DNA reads TGTGCCAGCAGCGTCGGGGACTCAGGGGTCGATGAGCAGTTCTTC. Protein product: CASSVGDSGVDEQFF.

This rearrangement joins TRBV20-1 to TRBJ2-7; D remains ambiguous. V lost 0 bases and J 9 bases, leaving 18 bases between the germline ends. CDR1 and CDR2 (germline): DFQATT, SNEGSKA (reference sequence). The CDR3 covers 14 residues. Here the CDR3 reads CSARDLSFPDGQYF. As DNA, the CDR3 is TGCAGTGCTAGAGATCTAAGCTTTCCAGACGGGCAGTACTTC.

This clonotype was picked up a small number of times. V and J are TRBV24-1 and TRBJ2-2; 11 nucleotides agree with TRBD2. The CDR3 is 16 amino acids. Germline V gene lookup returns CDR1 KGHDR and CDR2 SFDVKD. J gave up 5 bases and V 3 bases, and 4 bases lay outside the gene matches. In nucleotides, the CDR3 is TGTGCCACCAGTGATCAAACTAGCGGGAGAACCGGGGAGCTGTTTTTT. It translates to CATSDQTSGRTGELFF.

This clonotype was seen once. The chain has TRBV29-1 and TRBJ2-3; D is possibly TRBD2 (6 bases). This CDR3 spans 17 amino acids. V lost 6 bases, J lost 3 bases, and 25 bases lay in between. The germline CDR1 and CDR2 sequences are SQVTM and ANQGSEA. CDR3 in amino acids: CSVAREPHRDSTDTQYF. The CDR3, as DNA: TGCAGCGTCGCCCGGGAGCCCCACCGGGACTCAACAGATACGCAGTATTTT.